This entry describes one TCR beta chain. These data are taken from a study of blood T cell repertoires in COVID-19. Per the authors' pipeline: Reference gene primer amplification gave estimated nucleated cell counts. Repertoires were generated with immunoSEQ multiplex PCR, while TCRdb's copy carries only in-frame clones and drops some. The V and J calls and the clone size are those of that table, but D and trimming were determined from the DNA. Here the sample spans a few hundred thousand clones, roughly 87% being singletons. Germline CDR1 and CDR2: SGHAT and FQNNGV. This CDR3 is 13 amino acids long. V was trimmed by 6 bases and J by 4 bases, leaving 12 bases between them.

Specimen: peripheral blood. The rearrangement links TRBV11-2 to TRBJ1-2; tentatively, D is TRBD1 (5 bases). This clonotype originated in a woman aged 40 to 50 who had recovered from COVID-19. The CDR3 DNA follows: TGTGCCAGCAGTAATTCAGGGTCCTATGGCTACACCTTC. Translating it yields CASSNSGSYGYTF.